These 5 T cell receptor beta chains originate from one sample sequenced in a study of T cell responses to AZD1222 COVID-19 vaccine (dated by TCRdb to 2020 to 2023). Libraries were made using the immunoSEQ multiplex PCR assay. TCRdb took this table from immuneACCESS and kept in-frame rearrangements with V and J called. Such tables lack part of the clones; where checked against another copy, unresolved V genes explain under half of the gap, and the rest is unexplained. The sample table holds roughly 49,000 clones, of which about nine tenths were seen once. The ten most abundant clones make up roughly 2.5% of the sample. The time point label, read with the paper, signifies: about 28 days (+/-7) after the second vaccine dose. The sequenced sample was peripheral blood, obtained 28 days after the second AZD1222 dose. The receptor set was obtained from an adult who received the AZD1222 COVID-19 vaccine.

The V gene is TRBV3-1 (or the pseudogene TRBV3-2), the J gene TRBJ1-6, with a weak D call TRBD1 (6 bases). The CDR3 runs to 16 residues. V shed 4 bases and J shed 6 bases, with 16 bases lying between them. CDR1 is LGHDT and CDR2 is YNNKEL in the germline V gene (reference sequence). The CDR3 loop reads CASSPRFGGGNSPLHF. CDR3 nucleotide sequence: TGTGCCAGCAGCCCCCGGTTTGGAGGGGGTAATTCACCCCTCCACTTT.

The chain links TRBV14 to TRBJ1-1; weak D call: TRBD1 (5 bases). Germline-derived CDR1 and CDR2 are SGHDN and FVKESK. V lost 2 bases and J 1 base, leaving 23 bases between the germline ends. CDR3 size: 19 residues. The CDR3 is CASSQLIQGVGDWNTEAFF. The DNA for the CDR3 is TGTGCCAGCAGCCAACTTATCCAGGGAGTTGGGGATTGGAACACTGAAGCTTTCTTT.

The V and J genes are TRBV2 and TRBJ2-3, with TRBD2 identical over 11 bases. The CDR3 spans 17 residues. The J segment lost 3 bases and the V segment lost 6 bases, leaving 11 bases of the junction unmatched. Germline CDR1 reads SNHLY; CDR2 reads FYNNEI. DNA of the CDR3: TGTGCCAGCAGAAAACTTACTAGCGGGAGAGGGACAGATACGCAGTATTTT. Translating gives CASRKLTSGRGTDTQYF.

The chain couples TRBV5-4 to TRBJ1-5, with D uncertain. With 4 bases removed from V and 3 bases from J, the gap between germline ends came to 11 bases. The V gene's germline CDR1 is SGHNT and CDR2 YYREEE (reference sequence). The CDR3 runs 14 residues. The DNA of the CDR3 is TGTGCCAGCAGCATCGGGCCGTACAATCAGCCCCAGCATTTT. Amino acid sequence: CASSIGPYNQPQHF.

The chain joins TRBV4-2 to TRBJ2-2, with a tentative D call TRBD1 (5 bases). This CDR3 is 16 amino acids long. The V and J ends lost 1 base and 1 base respectively, with 10 bases between them. CDR1 and CDR2 (germline): LGHNA, YNFKEQ. The CDR3 DNA reads as TGTGCCAGCAGCCAAGCGGGCAGGGTGAACACCGGGGAGCTGTTTTTT. Amino acid sequence: CASSQAGRVNTGELFF.